This is a list of T cell receptor beta chains from one sample in a study of shared clonotypes between healthy human individuals. Method: immunoSEQ multiplex PCR; TCRdb's copy keeps in-frame clones and lacks some. Among about half a million clones, roughly four fifths were seen once, and the ten largest hold approximately 12%. Material for sequencing was PBMCs. These receptors originate from a middle-aged woman in good health. Some clones in this sample may be carry-over from other donors' samples. Both conserved end residues are part of each CDR3. A D gene is named only where the DNA matches it firmly. For some rows the clone size is stated as once, few or many, or as a class when expanded; others skip it.

>.|TRBV5-1|.|TRBJ1-3
CASSSDMTSGNTIYF
TGCGCCAGCAGCTCGGACATGACCTCTGGAAACACCATATATTTT
>TRBD2|TRBV5-4|.|TRBJ2-1
CASSSGLAGGPGNNEQFF
TGTGCCAGCAGTTCCGGACTAGCGGGAGGGCCGGGTAACAATGAGCAGTTCTTC
>.|TRBV10-1|.|TRBJ2-3
CASSELSTDTQYF
TGCGCCAGCAGTGAGTTAAGTACAGATACGCAGTATTTT
>.|TRBV5-1|once|TRBJ2-3
CASSLAGATQSTDTQYF
TGCGCCAGCAGCTTGGCCGGGGCAACCCAGAGCACAGATACGCAGTATTTT
>.|TRBV5-6|.|TRBJ1-2
CASSGPSGQDRYTF
TGTGCCAGCAGCGGACCTTCAGGGCAAGACCGCTACACCTTC
>.|TRBV11-2|.|TRBJ2-7
CASSLTVSVRTFAYEQYF
TGTGCCAGCAGCTTGACGGTTTCCGTACGTACCTTCGCCTACGAGCAGTACTTC
>TRBD1|TRBV27|.|TRBJ2-7
CASSQYRGPYEQYF
TGTGCCAGCAGTCAATACAGGGGCCCCTACGAGCAGTACTTC
>.|TRBV19|.|TRBJ1-4
CASSTEDRWNEKLFF
TGTGCCAGTAGTACCGAGGACAGATGGAATGAAAAACTGTTTTTT
>.|TRBV7-2|.|TRBJ1-1
CASTPGTQNTEAFF
TGTGCCAGCACCCCCGGGACCCAGAACACTGAAGCTTTCTTT
>.|TRBV29-1|once|TRBJ1-5
CSVNTGNQPQHF
TGCAGCGTCAATACAGGGAATCAGCCCCAGCATTTT
>TRBD1|TRBV30|.|TRBJ2-7
CALGLTGGGTRQYF
TGTGCCTTAGGGTTGACAGGGGGTGGCACAAGGCAGTACTTC
>.|TRBV5-4|.|TRBJ2-1
CASSLYGGSAYNEQFF
TGTGCCAGCAGCTTGTACGGGGGATCAGCCTACAATGAGCAGTTCTTC
>TRBD2|TRBV30|.|TRBJ2-2
CAWSVPGRGNTGELFF
TGTGCCTGGAGTGTACCCGGGAGGGGGAACACCGGGGAGCTGTTTTTT
>TRBD1|TRBV30|few|TRBJ1-4
CAWNDRVWEKLLF
TGTGCCTGGAACGACAGGGTTTGGGAAAAACTGCTTTTT
>TRBD1|TRBV27|.|TRBJ2-5
CVNAPSIGQANQETQYF
TGTGTCAACGCGCCGTCTATTGGACAGGCTAACCAAGAGACCCAGTACTTC
>.|TRBV7-2|.|TRBJ1-3
CASSKSGAVGNTIYF
TGTGCCAGCAGCAAGTCAGGGGCAGTTGGAAACACCATATATTTT
>TRBD1|TRBV19|.|TRBJ1-2
CASTDRNYGYTF
TGTGCCAGCACGGACAGGAACTATGGCTACACCTTC
>TRBD2|TRBV10-3|once|TRBJ2-5
CAISESGGREETQYF
TGTGCCATCAGTGAGTCGGGCGGGAGGGAAGAGACCCAGTACTTC
>.|TRBV18|.|TRBJ2-1
CASSPPGQAKQFF
TGTGCCAGCTCACCTCCCGGGCAGGCAAAGCAGTTCTTC
>TRBD1|TRBV7-8|.|TRBJ1-1
CASSTRQGAWDTEAFF
TGTGCCAGCAGCACCCGACAGGGGGCCTGGGACACTGAAGCTTTCTTT
>.|TRBV5-4|.|TRBJ1-1
CASSLLGAPLSTEAFF
TGTGCCAGCAGCTTATTAGGGGCTCCCCTGAGCACTGAAGCTTTCTTT
>.|TRBV21-1|.|TRBJ1-1
CATMRQRANTEAFF
TGTGCCACCATGCGACAGAGGGCTAACACTGAAGCTTTCTTT
>.|TRBV4-1|.|TRBJ1-2
CASSLALRPGNYGYTF
TGCGCCAGCAGCCTTGCCCTGCGTCCAGGTAACTATGGCTACACCTTC
>.|TRBV6-5|many|TRBJ2-7
CASSYGVRTYEQYF
TGTGCCAGCAGTTACGGGGTTCGAACCTACGAGCAGTACTTC
>.|TRBV28|.|TRBJ2-6
CASSSPSGSNVLTF
TGTGCCAGCAGTTCCCCCTCTGGGTCCAACGTCCTGACTTTC
>.|TRBV27|.|TRBJ1-1
CASNRGRNTEAFF
TGTGCCAGCAACCGGGGGCGGAACACTGAAGCTTTCTTT
>TRBD1|TRBV5-1|.|TRBJ2-7
CASSLQGNEQYF
TGCGCCAGCAGCTTACAGGGGAACGAGCAGTACTTC
>.|TRBV2|.|TRBJ2-7
CASSEATGQTYEQYF
TGTGCCAGCAGTGAAGCCACCGGACAGACCTACGAGCAGTACTTC
>.|TRBV6-1|once|TRBJ1-2
CASSEPGPGYTF
TGTGCCAGCAGTGAGCCAGGGCCTGGCTACACCTTC
>TRBD1|TRBV5-4|.|TRBJ1-1
CASCLGTGVEDAEAFF
TGTGCCAGCTGCTTGGGGACAGGGGTTGAGGACGCTGAAGCTTTCTTT
>TRBD1|TRBV5-4|.|TRBJ2-7
CASSPGTAYEQYF
TGTGCCAGCAGCCCCGGGACAGCCTACGAGCAGTACTTC
>TRBD1|TRBV29-1|.|TRBJ2-2
CSVAGTANTGELFF
TGCAGCGTTGCGGGGACAGCGAACACCGGGGAGCTGTTTTTT
>.|TRBV29-1|.|TRBJ2-7
CSVEENYEQYF
TGCAGCGTTGAGGAGAACTACGAGCAGTACTTC
>TRBD2|TRBV5-1|.|TRBJ2-7
CASSLLTSGRSPYEQYF
TGCGCCAGCAGCTTGCTGACTAGCGGGAGATCCCCTTACGAGCAGTACTTC
>.|TRBV29-1|.|TRBJ2-2
CSVSRDTHGELFF
TGCAGCGTAAGCCGGGACACCCACGGGGAGCTGTTTTTT
>TRBD1|TRBV5-1|medium-sized|TRBJ2-1
CASSPYRGYTNEQFF
TGCGCCAGCAGCCCGTACAGGGGGTATACGAATGAGCAGTTCTTC
>.|TRBV30|many|TRBJ1-1
CAWNIQKLTEAFF
TGTGCCTGGAACATACAAAAGCTCACTGAAGCTTTCTTT
>.|TRBV5-4|.|TRBJ2-2
CASSASLGPGELFF
TGTGCCAGCAGCGCATCCCTAGGCCCCGGGGAGCTGTTTTTT
>.|TRBV27|.|TRBJ2-1
CASSFVEPYNEQFF
TGTGCCAGCAGTTTCGTGGAGCCCTACAATGAGCAGTTCTTC
>.|TRBV30|few|TRBJ2-7
CAWSGGGYEQYF
TGTGCCTGGAGTGGGGGCGGTTACGAGCAGTACTTC
>.|TRBV7-9|.|TRBJ2-7
CASSQGAGTDITYEQYF
TGTGCCAGCAGCCAAGGAGCTGGGACTGACATTACCTACGAGCAGTACTTC
>.|TRBV29-1|.|TRBJ1-5
CSVGDSWPSYSNQPQHF
TGCAGCGTTGGCGACAGCTGGCCTTCTTATAGCAATCAGCCCCAGCATTTT
>.|TRBV7-9|.|TRBJ1-5
CASSLLSGQPQHF
TGTGCCAGCAGCTTATTATCTGGACAGCCCCAGCATTTT
>.|TRBV7-9|.|TRBJ2-3
CASSLPGADTQYF
TGTGCCAGCAGCCTCCCGGGGGCGGATACGCAGTATTTT
>.|TRBV5-4|.|TRBJ2-3
CASSPAGRYADTQYF
TGTGCCAGCAGCCCTGCGGGCCGGTATGCGGATACGCAGTATTTT
>.|TRBV6-1|.|TRBJ1-2
CASSPVANYGYTF
TGTGCCAGCAGTCCGGTAGCTAACTATGGCTACACCTTC
>.|TRBV6-4|once|TRBJ2-3
CASSAVAEGADTQYF
TGTGCCAGCAGTGCCGTAGCGGAAGGGGCAGATACGCAGTATTTT
>.|TRBV6-1|.|TRBJ1-2
CASSHVSGYGYTF
TGTGCCAGCAGTCACGTTTCGGGCTATGGCTACACCTTC
>TRBD2|TRBV5-1|.|TRBJ2-7
CASSLALAGPSYEQYF
TGCGCCAGCAGCTTGGCCTTAGCGGGCCCCTCCTACGAGCAGTACTTC
>TRBD2|TRBV2|.|TRBJ2-1
CASSVSSGRSYNEQFF
TGTGCCAGCAGTGTGAGTAGCGGGCGCTCCTACAATGAGCAGTTCTTC
>.|TRBV9|.|TRBJ2-1
CASSASSWERQFF
TGTGCCAGCAGCGCCTCGTCGTGGGAGCGGCAGTTCTTC
>.|TRBV7-8|.|TRBJ1-2
CASSLPLGGGDKISGYTF
TGTGCCAGCAGCTTACCCTTGGGTGGCGGCGATAAAATAAGTGGCTACACCTTC
>.|TRBV28|few|TRBJ1-5
CASSLLNQPQHF
TGTGCCAGCAGTTTACTGAATCAGCCCCAGCATTTT